This TCR beta chain was documented in a study of CDR3 diversity in severe acne. At least ten counts were recorded for this clonotype. TCRdb ran MiXCR on the PCR reads and lists one entry per CDR3 protein. This sample has about 90,000 distinct CDR3 sequences, with around 54% found just once. The CDR3 loop spans 12 amino acids. Per the germline V gene, CDR1 is DFQATT and CDR2 is SNEGSKA (reference sequence). V gave up 6 bases and J gave up 9 bases, with 12 bases separating them. J is TRBJ1-6 and V is TRBV20-1, with D hard to call. Sequenced input: blood. The sequence derives from a male donor with severe acne vulgaris. The CDR3 DNA reads as TGCAGTGCGATCAGTTCTAGTTCACCCCTCCACTTT. This gives the protein CSAISSSSPLHF.